The 17 T cell receptor beta chains below were found in one sample sequenced in a study of cytomegalovirus exposure and HLA in healthy donors. It was with 60 Vbeta and 13 Jbeta primers that the PCR ran. Libraries were prepared by immunoSEQ multiplex PCR; TCRdb keeps only in-frame clonotypes and omits some of them. The sample consists of about 130,000 clones, 17% of them appearing once. The sequencing input was PBMCs. The receptors originated from a female donor in good health and CMV-seropositive.

The chain joins TRBV4-3 to TRBJ2-1; 11 bases line up with TRBD1. Germline-derived CDR1 and CDR2 are LGHNA and YSLEER. The CDR3 spans 15 residues. V lost 4 bases to trimming and J lost 6 bases; unmatched junction nucleotides: 5. CDR3 in amino acids: CASSPGTGGINEQFF. In DNA, the CDR3 is TGCGCCAGCAGCCCAGGGACAGGGGGGATCAATGAGCAGTTCTTC.

The genes are TRBV13 and TRBJ2-2, with D possibly matching TRBD2 (6 bases). Germline assignment: CDR1 PRHDT and CDR2 FYEKMQ (reference sequence). This CDR3 has 16 residues. V dropped 5 bases and J dropped 0 bases, with 13 bases sitting between them. CDR3 residues: CASSITRGPNTGELFF. The CDR3 DNA reads as TGTGCCAGCAGCATAACGCGGGGTCCGAACACCGGGGAGCTGTTTTTT. Complete variable domain (other parts from reference TRBV13 and TRBJ2-2): AAGVIQSPRHLIKEKRETATLKCYPIPRHDTVYWYQQGPGQDPQFLISFYEKMQSDKGSIPDRFSAQQFSDYHSELNMSSLELGDSALYFCASSITRGPNTGELFFGEGSRLTVL.

Only a few counts were recorded for this clone. The CDR3 DNA follows: TGCGCCAGCAGCCAAGACAGGTTAACTGAAGCTTTCTTT. Protein sequence: CASSQDRLTEAFF. The chain employs TRBV4-3 and TRBJ1-1; unclear D gene. The germline V and J ends were trimmed by 0 bases and 5 bases, with 7 bases remaining between them. Germline values: CDR1 LGHNA, CDR2 YSLEER. This CDR3 is built from 13 residues.

This clone was detected only a few times. The rearrangement uses TRBV5-6 and TRBJ1-5; a possible D gene is TRBD1 (6 bases). CDR3 length: 15 amino acids. The germline V gene encodes CDR1 SGHDT and CDR2 YYEEEE. V lost 4 bases, J lost 2 bases, and 13 bases lay in between. CDR3 amino acids: CASSAGVARNQPQHF. The CDR3 DNA follows: TGTGCCAGCAGCGCAGGGGTAGCTCGCAATCAGCCCCAGCATTTT.

The V call is TRBV9, the J call TRBJ2-7; the match to TRBD2 covers 10 bases. The CDR3 sequence is 14 residues long. Germline values: CDR1 SGDLS, CDR2 YYNGEE. V trimming: 4 bases; J trimming: 4 bases; junction bases outside the gene matches: 5. This CDR3 is CASSTASGSYEQYF. In DNA form, the CDR3 reads TGTGCCAGCAGCACGGCTAGCGGGAGTTACGAGCAGTACTTC.

The V and J genes are TRBV5-1 and TRBJ1-1, with D perhaps matching TRBD1 (5 bases). CDR3 length: 15 residues. Trimming cost V 0 bases and J 5 bases, with 14 bases left between them. Germline CDR1 SGHRS, CDR2 YFSETQ. CDR3 sequence reads: CASSLGGSRDTEAFF. CDR3 bases: TGCGCCAGCAGCTTGGGAGGCTCCAGGGATACTGAAGCTTTCTTT.

This clone was observed a few times. V usage is TRBV28 and J usage is TRBJ1-6; 7 nucleotides align to TRBD1. The germline V gene has CDR1 MDHEN and CDR2 SYDVKM. Germline trimming cut 6 bases from V and 0 bases from J; bases unmatched to any gene: 14. The CDR3 runs 19 residues. The CDR3 bases are TGTGCCAGCAGCCTACGGACCTCCTCAGGGGGCTCCTATAATTCACCCCTCCACTTT. It codes for CASSLRTSSGGSYNSPLHF.

V usage is TRBV10-1 and J usage is TRBJ2-1, with 11 bases fitting TRBD2. Germline CDR1 and CDR2: WNHNN and SYGVQD (reference sequence). V gave up 2 bases and J gave up 6 bases; unmatched junction bases: 3. This CDR3 has 15 amino acids. The CDR3 sequence: CASSEGLAGFNEQFF. CDR3 sequence (DNA): TGCGCCAGCAGTGAGGGACTAGCGGGCTTCAATGAGCAGTTCTTC.

DNA of the CDR3: TGTGCCAGCAGCGCTAGGTCCCAAGAGACCCAGTACTTC. Protein sequence: CASSARSQETQYF. The chain is built from TRBV14 and TRBJ2-5, with D unclear. Germline assignment: CDR1 SGHDN and CDR2 FVKESK. V dropped 5 bases and J dropped 1 base, with 8 bases sitting between them. CDR3 length equals 13 residues.

In this sample, this clone turned up a few times. The chain recombines TRBV5-5 with TRBJ2-5; a weak D match, TRBD1 (5 bases). Trimming cost V 1 base and J 4 bases, with 11 bases left between them. Germline V gene data show CDR1 as SGHKS and CDR2 as YYEKEE (reference sequence). The length of the CDR3 is 14 residues. The CDR3 reads CASSLSQGRETQYF. DNA of the CDR3: TGTGCCAGCAGCTTGAGTCAGGGAAGAGAGACCCAGTACTTC. The full variable domain, completed using reference TRBV5-5 and TRBJ2-5, is DAGVTQSPTHLIKTRGQQVTLRCSPISGHKSVSWYQQVLGQGPQFIFQYYEKEERGRGNFPDRFSARQFPNYSSELNVNALLLGDSALYLCASSLSQGRETQYFGPGTRLLVL.

This clone was observed a handful of times. The J gene is TRBJ1-1, the V gene TRBV5-6, with TRBD1 identical over 7 bases. Germline-derived CDR1 and CDR2 are SGHDT and YYEEEE. The CDR3 sequence is 16 residues long. V lost 4 bases to trimming and J lost 12 bases; unmatched junction nucleotides: 21. This CDR3 reads CASSNTGTAAQRGTFF. The DNA of the CDR3 is TGTGCCAGCAGCAACACTGGGACAGCGGCGCAGCGTGGGACTTTCTTT.

This clone has a handful of counts. Other DNA sequences in the sample encode the same CDR3. The chain employs TRBV5-1 and TRBJ2-7, with 10 bases fitting TRBD1. This CDR3 comprises 14 residues. The V segment lost 0 bases and the J segment 3 bases; nucleotides outside the gene matches: 0. In germline, CDR1 is SGHRS, CDR2 YFSETQ. This CDR3 is CASSLGTGGYEQYF. DNA for the CDR3: TGCGCCAGCAGCTTGGGGACAGGGGGCTACGAGCAGTACTTC.

The chain recombines TRBV6-5 with TRBJ1-6, with D perhaps matching TRBD1 (5 bases). Germline CDR1 reads MNHEY; CDR2 reads SVGAGI. V was pared by 2 bases and J by 7 bases, with 9 bases between. This CDR3 has 14 residues. DNA for the CDR3: TGTGCCAGCAGTTACAGGGGTGTGAATTCACCCCTCCACTTT. Translated: CASSYRGVNSPLHF.

A few counts support this clone. The chain joins TRBV6-5 to TRBJ1-1; D perhaps matches TRBD1 (6 bases). The CDR3 covers 14 residues. Germline CDR1 reads MNHEY; CDR2 reads SVGAGI. The V and J ends lost 8 bases and 10 bases respectively, with 23 bases between them. The DNA for the CDR3 is TGTGCCAGCGCGTACGGACTCCTCGTGGGGGCAGCTTTCTTT. Residues: CASAYGLLVGAAFF.

The chain is built from TRBV4-1 and TRBJ2-2; TRBD2 might be the D (5 bases). Looked up from germline, CDR1 is MGHRA and CDR2 is YSYEKL. The ends were cut back, 4 bases at V and 0 bases at J, with 9 bases in the middle. The CDR3 covers 15 residues. The chain's CDR3 is CASSLTRTNTGELFF. CDR3 coding DNA: TGCGCCAGCAGCCTAACTAGGACGAACACCGGGGAGCTGTTTTTT.

This clone has more than one count but fewer than ten. The genes are TRBV15 and TRBJ2-7; D not resolved. The CDR3 spans 12 residues. V lost 0 bases, J lost 4 bases, and 4 bases lay in between. Germline V gene sequence: CDR1 LNHNV, CDR2 YYDKDF (reference sequence). This CDR3 is CATSRDRYEQYF. CDR3 sequence (DNA): TGTGCCACCAGCAGAGACAGGTACGAGCAGTACTTC.

The genes are TRBV7-6 and TRBJ1-6; 8 bases align to TRBD1. Trimming took 4 bases from V and 4 from J; bases not matched to a gene: 3. The CDR3 covers 15 residues. CDR1 SGHVS and CDR2 FNYEAQ come from the germline V gene. In DNA form, the CDR3 reads TGTGCCAGCAGCTCAGGGGGCGGGTATAATTCACCCCTCCACTTT. Translated: CASSSGGGYNSPLHF.